Shown below are 27 T cell receptor beta chains from a single sample sequenced in a study of blood T cell repertoires in COVID-19. TCRdb keeps only in-frame clones here, not all; method: immunoSEQ multiplex PCR. The table has just over 300,000 clones, roughly 89% seen once. Source material: PBMCs or T cells enriched from blood (not recorded which). Receptor source: a woman younger than 35 with acute COVID-19.

The J gene is TRBJ2-5, the V gene TRBV5-1; D gene ambiguous. Germline values: CDR1 SGHRS, CDR2 YFSETQ. The V gene lost 5 bases and the J gene lost 1 base, with 12 bases spanning the gap. The CDR3 contains 14 residues. The CDR3 nucleotides read TGCGCCAGCAGGGTGTCAGGTGGCCAAGAGACCCAGTACTTC. Translation: CASRVSGGQETQYF.

CDR3 sequence reads: CASSYETEAFF. The DNA of the CDR3 is TGTGCCAGCAGTTACGAGACTGAAGCTTTCTTT. This chain links TRBV2 with TRBJ1-1; no definite D call. Germline values: CDR1 SNHLY, CDR2 FYNNEI. The V end lost 5 bases, the J end lost 5 bases, and 6 bases lay between the germline ends. The CDR3 is 11 residues long. Full variable domain (missing parts from reference TRBV2 and TRBJ1-1): EPEVTQTPSHQVTQMGQEVILRCVPISNHLYFYWYRQILGQKVEFLVSFYNNEISEKSEIFDDQFSVERPDGSNFTLKIRSTKLEDSAMYFCASSYETEAFFGQGTRLTVV.

This clone has only one observation. The V gene is TRBV2, the J gene TRBJ1-3; D not resolved. V was trimmed by 6 bases and J by 0 bases, leaving 18 bases between them. Germline CDR1 reads SNHLY; CDR2 reads FYNNEI. There are 17 residues in the CDR3. The chain's CDR3 is CASRLDTSQISGNTIYF. The CDR3, as DNA: TGTGCCAGCAGACTTGACACGTCTCAAATCTCTGGAAACACCATATATTTT.

The V and J genes are TRBV5-1 and TRBJ1-4; 8 bases line up with TRBD1. The CDR3 extends over 14 amino acids. The J segment lost 4 bases and the V segment lost 5 bases, leaving 4 bases of the junction unmatched. From germline, CDR1 is SGHRS and CDR2 YFSETQ. The CDR3 DNA reads as TGCGCCAGCAGTTACGACAGGGGTAATGAAAAACTGTTTTTT. Translating gives CASSYDRGNEKLFF.

For the CDR3, the DNA is TGCGCCAGCAGCGGGGACAGGGAAGGCACTGAAGCTTTCTTT. Encoded protein: CASSGDREGTEAFF. The chain couples TRBV5-1 to TRBJ1-1; TRBD1 matches at 9 bases. V trimming: 4 bases; J trimming: 4 bases; junction bases outside the gene matches: 5. CDR3 length equals 14 residues. Germline V CDR1 and CDR2: SGHRS, YFSETQ.

The sample holds a few counts of this clone. The chain has TRBV27 and TRBJ1-1; D remains ambiguous. This CDR3 contains 16 residues. CDR1 is MNHEY and CDR2 is SMNVEV in the germline V gene (reference sequence). Trimming took off 5 bases at V and 0 bases at J, with 16 bases between the two ends. CDR3 loop: CASSALSDGVNTEAFF. CDR3 DNA sequence: TGTGCCAGCAGTGCACTGTCGGACGGGGTGAACACTGAAGCTTTCTTT.

The V and J genes are TRBV3-1 (or the pseudogene TRBV3-2) and TRBJ1-5; TRBD1 is a possible D gene (5 bases). Germline-derived CDR1 and CDR2 are LGHDT and YNNKEL (reference sequence). The CDR3 loop spans 16 amino acids. V lost 4 bases and J 5 bases, leaving 18 bases between the germline ends. CDR3 nucleotides: TGTGCCAGCAGCCCGTCTAGGGGCTCCCGACATCAGCCCCAGCATTTT. Translating gives CASSPSRGSRHQPQHF.

This clone was recorded only once. The chain employs TRBV30 and TRBJ2-2; TRBD1 might be the D (7 bases). CDR1 and CDR2 from the germline V gene are GTSNPN and SVGIG (reference sequence). The CDR3 is 16 residues long. The V and J ends lost 0 bases and 0 bases respectively, with 11 bases between them. CDR3 in amino acids: CAWSVGGGANTGELFF. The CDR3, as DNA: TGTGCCTGGAGTGTCGGAGGGGGCGCGAACACCGGGGAGCTGTTTTTT.

This chain links TRBV12-3 or TRBV12-4 with TRBJ2-7, with a weak D call TRBD1 (6 bases). CDR3 size: 13 residues. Trimming removed 6 bases at V and 4 bases at J, with 13 bases between. The CDR3: CASSKIQGYEQYF. As DNA, the CDR3 is TGTGCCAGCAGCAAAATACAGGGATACGAGCAGTACTTC.

This chain joins TRBV28 and TRBJ2-1, with TRBD1 matching 7 bases. CDR3 length equals 15 residues. V lost 10 bases and J lost 4; bases outside the gene matches: 13. From germline, CDR1 is MDHEN and CDR2 SYDVKM. The CDR3 here is CATRTGAGTYNEQFF. For the CDR3, the DNA is TGTGCCACTCGGACAGGCGCAGGAACTTACAATGAGCAGTTCTTC. Combining the CDR3 with reference TRBV28 and TRBJ2-1 gives the whole variable domain DVKVTQSSRYLVKRTGEKVFLECVQDMDHENMFWYRQDPGLGLRLIYFSYDVKMKEKGDIPEGYSVSREKKERFSLILESASTNQTSMYLCATRTGAGTYNEQFFGPGTRLTVL.

This chain connects TRBV11-3 to TRBJ2-1, with D possibly TRBD1 on 6 matching bases. The CDR3 sequence is 11 residues long. The germline gives CDR1 SGHNT, CDR2 YENEEA. The V end lost 9 bases, the J end lost 4 bases, and 7 bases lay between the germline ends. In DNA form, the CDR3 reads TGTGCCAGTCAGGGGTACAATGAGCAGTTCTTC. Translation gives CASQGYNEQFF.

The V and J genes are TRBV5-1 and TRBJ2-7; 9 bases are shared with TRBD1. Looked up from germline, CDR1 is SGHRS and CDR2 is YFSETQ. This CDR3 region has 13 residues. Unmatched junction bases numbered 4, after V lost 4 bases and J lost 5 bases. This CDR3 is CASSRDRVNEQYF. The CDR3 nucleotides read TGCGCCAGCAGCCGGGACAGGGTCAACGAGCAGTACTTC.

V gene TRBV5-1 combines with J gene TRBJ1-4; D call uncertain. Trimming stripped 0 bases from V and 4 bases from J, with 13 bases between. The V gene's germline CDR1 is SGHRS and CDR2 YFSETQ. There are 16 residues in the CDR3. DNA for the CDR3: TGCGCCAGCAGCTTGGGTATACAACAGCTTAATGAAAAACTGTTTTTT. Translating gives CASSLGIQQLNEKLFF.

The chain employs TRBV5-1 and TRBJ1-1; no reliable D call. This CDR3 has 14 residues. Trimming removed 0 bases at V and 4 bases at J, with 10 bases between. Germline loops: CDR1 SGHRS, CDR2 YFSETQ. The CDR3 DNA sequence: TGCGCCAGCAGCTTGGGGACTCCAAGCACTGAAGCTTTCTTT. Translation gives CASSLGTPSTEAFF.

The chain combines TRBV28 with TRBJ2-2; 10 bases fit TRBD1. CDR1 and CDR2 (germline): MDHEN, SYDVKM. Germline trimming cut 4 bases from V and 4 bases from J; bases unmatched to any gene: 0. The length of the CDR3 is 14 residues. This CDR3 is CASSWTGGTGELFF. The CDR3 bases are TGTGCCAGCAGTTGGACAGGGGGCACCGGGGAGCTGTTTTTT.

V is TRBV9 and J is TRBJ1-5; 7 bases are shared with TRBD1. The trim removed 7 bases at V and 2 bases at J, leaving 9 bases unmatched. This CDR3 contains 15 residues. Germline values: CDR1 SGDLS, CDR2 YYNGEE. In DNA form, the CDR3 reads TGTGCCAGCTCTTCCGGGACAGCGGGCAATCAGCCCCAGCATTTT. It is translated as CASSSGTAGNQPQHF.

In nucleotides, the CDR3 is TGTGCCAGCAGGCAGGGTATTGAAGCTTTCTTT. This gives the protein CASRQGIEAFF. The chain joins TRBV28 to TRBJ1-1; maybe TRBD1 (5 bases). CDR1 MDHEN and CDR2 SYDVKM come from the germline V gene. The CDR3 is 11 residues long. V lost 6 bases, J lost 7 bases, and 9 bases lay in between. Filled out from reference TRBV28 and TRBJ1-1, the complete variable domain reads DVKVTQSSRYLVKRTGEKVFLECVQDMDHENMFWYRQDPGLGLRLIYFSYDVKMKEKGDIPEGYSVSREKKERFSLILESASTNQTSMYLCASRQGIEAFFGQGTRLTVV.

The chain couples TRBV5-6 to TRBJ2-7; TRBD1 matches 8 bases. Per germline, CDR1 SGHDT and CDR2 YYEEEE. The J segment lost 2 bases and the V segment lost 2 bases, leaving 3 bases of the junction unmatched. This CDR3 is built from 14 residues. This chain's CDR3 is CASSLETGAYEQYF. The CDR3 nucleotides are TGTGCCAGCAGCTTAGAGACAGGGGCCTACGAGCAGTACTTC.

The chain employs TRBV28 and TRBJ1-5; D might be TRBD1 (5 bases). The CDR3 is 15 residues long. Trimming stripped 3 bases from V and 3 bases from J, with 12 bases between. The germline V gene encodes CDR1 MDHEN and CDR2 SYDVKM. CDR3 sequence reads: CASSFRAEFNQPQHF. The CDR3 DNA follows: TGTGCCAGCAGTTTCAGGGCAGAGTTCAATCAGCCCCAGCATTTT.

The chain couples TRBV30 to TRBJ1-1; 8 bases map to TRBD1. Trimming removed 8 bases from V and 7 bases from J; junction bases left unmatched: 9. The CDR3 totals 12 residues. Germline assignment: CDR1 GTSNPN and CDR2 SVGIG (reference sequence). The CDR3 is CARRTGRGEAFF. As DNA, the CDR3 is TGTGCCCGACGGACAGGGCGCGGTGAAGCTTTCTTT.

In this sample, this clone turned up a few times. This specimen includes other DNA sequences encoding the same CDR3. This rearrangement joins TRBV5-1 to TRBJ1-3; 9 bases are shared with TRBD1. The CDR3 has 14 amino acids. The junction had 3 bases not matched to a gene; V was cut back by 4 bases and J by 4 bases. Per the germline V gene, CDR1 is SGHRS and CDR2 is YFSETQ. CDR3 DNA sequence: TGCGCCAGCAGCCCCGGGACAGGGGGAAACACCATATATTTT. Amino acid sequence: CASSPGTGGNTIYF.

V and J are TRBV28 and TRBJ1-6; tentatively, D is TRBD1 (6 bases). Trimming stripped 6 bases from V and 9 bases from J, with 21 bases between. Looked up from germline, CDR1 is MDHEN and CDR2 is SYDVKM. This CDR3 has 16 amino acids. CDR3 bases: TGTGCCAGCAGCCCCGGAACTACAGGGAATGGTTCACCCCTCCACTTT. This translates into CASSPGTTGNGSPLHF.

The chain employs TRBV6-5 and TRBJ2-5; no firm D call. V lost 8 bases and J 2 bases, leaving 15 bases between the germline ends. The CDR3 totals 14 residues. From germline, CDR1 is MNHEY and CDR2 SVGAGI. Written as DNA, the CDR3 is TGTGCCAGCCGATTGACACCTTCACAAGAGACCCAGTACTTC. This gives the protein CASRLTPSQETQYF.

The chain links TRBV5-1 to TRBJ2-1; 10 nucleotides match TRBD2. V lost 4 bases, J lost 3 bases, and 16 bases stayed unmatched. CDR3 length: 19 residues. The germline CDR1 and CDR2 sequences are SGHRS and YFSETQ. The CDR3 reads CASSPGLADVKRGYNEQFF. CDR3 in DNA: TGCGCCAGCAGCCCTGGACTAGCGGATGTCAAGAGAGGCTACAATGAGCAGTTCTTC.

The genes are TRBV5-1 and TRBJ1-2; 9 nucleotides agree with TRBD1. The CDR3 is 17 residues long. After removal of 2 bases from V and 1 base from J, the junction contained 9 bases not matched to a gene. Germline CDR1 and CDR2: SGHRS and YFSETQ. The CDR3 here is CASSFKAGTGNNYGYTF. The CDR3 nucleotides are TGCGCCAGCAGCTTCAAAGCCGGGACAGGGAATAACTATGGCTACACCTTC.

The chain links TRBV7-9 to TRBJ2-3; 11 bases align to TRBD2. V was pared by 6 bases and J by 4 bases, with 3 bases of the junction left unmatched. Germline CDR1 is SEHNR and CDR2 is FQNEAQ (reference sequence). CDR3 size: 14 residues. This chain's CDR3 is CASRLLAGADTQYF. CDR3 DNA: TGTGCCAGCAGGCTACTAGCGGGAGCAGATACGCAGTATTTT.

This sequence joins TRBV28 and TRBJ2-5, with 7 bases identical to TRBD2. CDR3 length equals 14 residues. V lost 3 bases to trimming and J lost 5 bases; unmatched junction nucleotides: 6. CDR1 is MDHEN and CDR2 is SYDVKM in the germline V gene. CDR3 nucleotide sequence: TGTGCCAGCAGTTTGGCGGGAGCAGGTGAGACCCAGTACTTC. Protein sequence: CASSLAGAGETQYF.